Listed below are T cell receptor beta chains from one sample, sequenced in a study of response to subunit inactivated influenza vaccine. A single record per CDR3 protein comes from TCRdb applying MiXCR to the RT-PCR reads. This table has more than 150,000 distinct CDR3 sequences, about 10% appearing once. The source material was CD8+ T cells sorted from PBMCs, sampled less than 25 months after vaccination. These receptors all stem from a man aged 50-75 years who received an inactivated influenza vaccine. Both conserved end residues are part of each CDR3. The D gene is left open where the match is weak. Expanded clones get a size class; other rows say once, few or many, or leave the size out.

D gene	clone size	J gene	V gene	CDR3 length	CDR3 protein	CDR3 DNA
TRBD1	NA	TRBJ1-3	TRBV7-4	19	CASSRDRDWKRKGRNTIYF	TGTGCCAGCAGCAGGGACAGGGACTGGAAACGCAAAGGAAGAAACACCATATATTTT
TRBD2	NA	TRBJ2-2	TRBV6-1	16	CASSEALGRYTGELFF	TGTGCCAGCAGTGAAGCGCTCGGGAGGTACACCGGGGAGCTGTTTTTT
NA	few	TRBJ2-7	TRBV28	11	CASSRSDEQYF	TGTGCCAGCAGCCGAAGTGACGAGCAGTACTTC
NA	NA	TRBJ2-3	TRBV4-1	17	CASSQENQGPRTDTQYF	TGCGCCAGCAGCCAAGAGAACCAGGGCCCCCGCACAGATACGCAGTATTTT
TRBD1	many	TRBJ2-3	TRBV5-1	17	CASSFQPWTGETDTQYF	TGCGCCAGCAGCTTCCAACCCTGGACAGGGGAAACAGATACGCAGTATTTT
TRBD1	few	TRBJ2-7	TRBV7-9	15	CASSGTRDRVYEQYF	TGTGCCAGCAGCGGGACGCGGGACAGGGTCTACGAGCAGTACTTC
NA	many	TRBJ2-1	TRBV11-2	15	CASSKGTSSYNEQFF	TGTGCCAGCAGCAAGGGGACGAGCTCCTACAATGAGCAGTTCTTC
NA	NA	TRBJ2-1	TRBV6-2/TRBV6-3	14	CASSRLTTYNEQFF	TGTGCCAGCAGTCGACTAACTACTTACAATGAGCAGTTCTTC
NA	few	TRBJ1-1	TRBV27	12	CASRYGNTEAFF	TGTGCCAGCAGATACGGGAACACTGAAGCTTTCTTT
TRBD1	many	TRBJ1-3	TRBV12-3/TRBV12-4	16	CASRFQGALSGNTIYF	TGTGCCAGCAGATTCCAGGGGGCGCTTTCCGGAAACACCATATATTTT
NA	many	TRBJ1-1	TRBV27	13	CASSFPGGFEAFF	TGTGCCAGCAGTTTTCCGGGGGGGTTTGAAGCTTTCTTT
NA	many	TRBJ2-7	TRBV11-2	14	CASSLYRASYEQYF	TGTGCCAGCAGCTTGTACAGGGCCTCCTACGAGCAGTACTTC
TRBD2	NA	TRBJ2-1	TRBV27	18	CASSLLVGREPLYNEQFF	TGTGCCAGCAGTTTGCTCGTCGGGCGGGAGCCCCTCTACAATGAGCAGTTCTTC
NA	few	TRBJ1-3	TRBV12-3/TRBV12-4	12	CASSFNRDTIYF	TGTGCCAGCAGTTTTAATAGGGACACCATATATTTT
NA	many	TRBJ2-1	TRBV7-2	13	CASSSRDDNEQFF	TGTGCCAGCAGCTCCCGGGACGACAATGAGCAGTTCTTC
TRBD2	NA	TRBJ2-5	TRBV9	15	CASSVGLAGWETQYF	TGTGCCAGCAGCGTAGGGTTAGCGGGTTGGGAGACCCAGTACTTC
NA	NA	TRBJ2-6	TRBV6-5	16	CASSSIGASGANVLTF	TGTGCCAGCAGTTCGATTGGGGCCTCTGGGGCCAACGTCCTGACTTTC
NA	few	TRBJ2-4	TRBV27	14	CASSLLGMGDIQYF	TGTGCCAGCAGTTTATTGGGGATGGGGGACATTCAGTACTTC
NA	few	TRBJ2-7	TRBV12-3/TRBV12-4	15	CASSSNRDGGYEQYF	TGTGCCAGCAGTTCCAACCGGGACGGAGGCTACGAGCAGTACTTC
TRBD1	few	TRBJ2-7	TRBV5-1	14	CASSSWDSAFEQYF	TGCGCCAGCAGCTCCTGGGACAGCGCGTTCGAGCAGTACTTC
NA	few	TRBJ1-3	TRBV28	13	CASSLGRVDTIYF	TGTGCCAGCAGTTTGGGGCGAGTAGACACCATATATTTT
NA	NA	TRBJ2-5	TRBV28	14	CASSQGFYQETQYF	TGTGCCAGCAGTCAGGGGTTTTACCAAGAGACCCAGTACTTC
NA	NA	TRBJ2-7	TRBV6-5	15	CASSPIGRAAYEQYF	TGTGCCAGCAGTCCCATCGGCAGGGCAGCCTACGAGCAGTACTTC
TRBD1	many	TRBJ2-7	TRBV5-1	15	CASSLGQGLTYEQYF	TGCGCCAGCAGCTTGGGACAGGGGTTAACCTACGAGCAGTACTTC
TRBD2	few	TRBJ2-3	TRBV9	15	CASSVAREGGDTQYF	TGTGCCAGCAGCGTAGCTCGGGAGGGCGGGGATACGCAGTATTTT
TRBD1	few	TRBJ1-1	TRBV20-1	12	CSAWTGLTEAFF	TGCAGTGCGTGGACAGGGCTTACTGAAGCTTTCTTT
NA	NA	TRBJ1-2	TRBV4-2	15	CASSHPRDSNYGYTF	TGTGCCAGCAGCCACCCCCGGGACTCTAACTATGGCTACACCTTC
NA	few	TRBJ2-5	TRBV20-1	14	CSAKRPGMEETQYF	TGCAGTGCTAAACGGCCAGGGATGGAAGAGACCCAGTACTTC
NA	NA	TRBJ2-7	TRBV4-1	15	CASSQVGSASSEQYF	TGCGCCAGCAGCCAAGTAGGCTCAGCGTCGTCCGAGCAGTACTTC
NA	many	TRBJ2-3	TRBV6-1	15	CASSEVTSSTDTQYF	TGTGCCAGCAGTGAAGTAACTAGCAGCACAGATACGCAGTATTTT
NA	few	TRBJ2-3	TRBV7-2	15	CASSPSLASTDTQYF	TGTGCCAGCAGCCCGTCCCTAGCATCTACAGATACGCAGTATTTT
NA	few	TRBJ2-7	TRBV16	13	CASSLNQGGEQYF	TGTGCCAGCAGCCTTAACCAGGGAGGCGAGCAGTACTTC
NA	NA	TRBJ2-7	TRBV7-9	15	CASSTRKGNGYEQYF	TGTGCCAGCAGCACGAGGAAGGGGAACGGCTACGAGCAGTACTTC
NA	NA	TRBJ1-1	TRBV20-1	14	CSARRRPMNTEAFF	TGCAGTGCTAGACGCAGGCCTATGAACACTGAAGCTTTCTTT
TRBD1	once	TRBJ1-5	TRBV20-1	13	CSAEDRHNQPQHF	TGCAGTGCTGAGGACAGGCACAATCAGCCCCAGCATTTT
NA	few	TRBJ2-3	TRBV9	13	CASSDLQIPTQYF	TGTGCCAGCAGCGACCTTCAGATCCCTACGCAGTATTTT
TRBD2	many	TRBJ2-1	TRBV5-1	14	CASSLERGGDEQFF	TGCGCCAGCAGCTTGGAACGGGGAGGGGATGAGCAGTTCTTC
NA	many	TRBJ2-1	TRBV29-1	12	CSLLEAYNEQFF	TGCAGCTTACTGGAAGCCTACAATGAGCAGTTCTTC
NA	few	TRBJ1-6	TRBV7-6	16	CASSLRVQGGNSPLHF	TGTGCCAGCAGCTTACGTGTGCAGGGTGGTAATTCACCCCTCCACTTT
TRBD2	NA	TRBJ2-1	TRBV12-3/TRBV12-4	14	CASSPTSGGGEQFF	TGTGCCAGCAGTCCGACTAGCGGGGGGGGCGAGCAGTTCTTC